This T cell receptor beta chain was sequenced in a study of cytomegalovirus exposure and HLA in healthy donors. Findings and caveats of the study: A later analysis appeared to link common viral pathogens to several of the most significant clusters. V- and J-gene trimming in TCR beta was tied to a missense DCLRE1C variant by an analysis performed later. The presence/absence work took it that sequencing depth was about the same across donors.

13 Jbeta primers and 60 Vbeta primers were used for the PCR. Clones were sequenced by immunoSEQ multiplex PCR, and TCRdb holds only the in-frame ones, with some missing. The repertoire includes about 100,000 clones, 65% to 90% of them detected once, and 1.2% sits in the top ten. The donors were healthy bone marrow donors. This CDR3 spans 17 amino acids. Germline V gene lookup returns CDR1 SGHAT and CDR2 FQNNGV. The V gene lost 6 bases and the J gene lost 0 bases, with 18 bases spanning the gap. Points on this clone: What it binds is not known.

Sequencing was done on a sample of PBMCs. The clonotype originates from a woman younger than 35 in good health and CMV-seronegative. J is TRBJ1-3 and V is TRBV11-2; D is possibly TRBD1 (6 bases). CDR3 DNA sequence: TGTGCCAGCAGAGAACGTCAGGGGCCCCGCTCTGGAAACACCATATATTTT. Amino acids: CASRERQGPRSGNTIYF.